Below, 28 T cell receptor beta chains from the same sample are listed, as sequenced in a study of T cell responses to AZD1222 COVID-19 vaccine. The repertoire was sequenced with immunoSEQ multiplex PCR; TCRdb's copy has only in-frame clones and lacks some. The profile shows over 110,000 clones, 80% to 90% of them singletons. This material consisted of peripheral blood, taken on day 0 of AZD1222 vaccination. These receptors originate from an adult in good health.

CDR3: CASSVGTHTEAFF. The CDR3 DNA is TGTGCCAGCAGTGTCGGCACTCACACTGAAGCTTTCTTT. This rearrangement joins TRBV12-3 or TRBV12-4 to TRBJ1-1; D uncertain. Deletions cut 5 bases from V and 3 bases from J, with 10 bases between. The CDR3 runs to 13 residues.

On this clone: Relative to the germline gene, one junction end is altered; a read error may explain this. The genes are TRBV19 and TRBJ2-7; D tentatively fits TRBD1 or TRBD2 (5 bases each). Per the germline V gene, CDR1 is LNHDA and CDR2 is SQIVND (reference sequence). This CDR3 comprises 18 residues. The CDR3 loop is CASSPLRGVQGASHEQYF. DNA of the CDR3: TGTGCCAGTAGTCCCCTTCGGGGAGTCCAAGGGGCCTCCCACGAGCAGTACTTC.

V is TRBV25-1 and J is TRBJ2-3; 12 bases line up with TRBD2. Germline lookup yields CDR1 MGHDK and CDR2 SYGVNS. This CDR3 contains 17 residues. J gave up 3 bases and V 1 base, and 5 bases lay outside the gene matches. CDR3 nucleotides: TGTGCCAGCAGTGAATCGATAGGACTAGCGGGAACAGATACGCAGTATTTT. Translating gives CASSESIGLAGTDTQYF.

The chain combines TRBV7-2 with TRBJ1-4, with unresolved D. The V gene's germline CDR1 is SGHTA and CDR2 FQGNSA. V was cut by 5 bases and J by 7 bases, with 17 bases left in between. The CDR3 spans 15 residues. The CDR3 DNA sequence: TGTGCCAGCAGCCCCACCCCCCTCGGAGGTGAAAAACTGTTTTTT. It specifies CASSPTPLGGEKLFF.

The CDR3 region is CASSLERERSETQYF. The CDR3 DNA is TGTGCCAGCAGCCTAGAGCGGGAGAGGTCGGAGACCCAGTACTTC. V is TRBV7-2 and J is TRBJ2-5, with 8 positions matching TRBD2. V dropped 5 bases and J dropped 5; count of bases not matched to a gene: 10. The CDR3 is 15 amino acids. Germline loops: CDR1 SGHTA, CDR2 FQGNSA.

This chain joins TRBV6-5 and TRBJ2-4; D is undetermined. Germline V lookup: CDR1 MNHEY, CDR2 SVGAGI. V lost 5 bases and J lost 8, with 7 bases in between. This CDR3 region has 11 residues. CDR3 in amino acids: CASSISYIQYF. The CDR3 coding sequence is TGTGCCAGCAGTATCTCATACATTCAGTACTTC.

The genes are TRBV6-5 and TRBJ1-2, with 7 bases matching TRBD1. The CDR3 has 12 amino acids. Germline V gene data show CDR1 as MNHEY and CDR2 as SVGAGI. J gave up 9 bases and V 6 bases, and 7 bases lay outside the gene matches. As DNA, the CDR3 is TGTGCCAGCAGCCAGGGACAGCTTCGCTACACCTTC. As protein: CASSQGQLRYTF.

The chain joins TRBV6-2 or TRBV6-3 to TRBJ1-5; D gene ambiguous. Germline CDR1 reads MNHEY; CDR2 reads SVGEGT. The CDR3 consists of 15 residues. The V end lost 5 bases, the J end lost 3 bases, and 14 bases lay between the germline ends. The DNA of the CDR3 is TGTGCCAGCAGTACGCCGACAAAGCCCAATCAGCCCCAGCATTTT. This gives the protein CASSTPTKPNQPQHF.

The gene calls are TRBV6-1 and TRBJ2-2, with D perhaps matching TRBD2 (6 bases). Deletions cut 2 bases from V and 4 bases from J, with 14 bases between. From germline, CDR1 is MNHNS and CDR2 SASEGT. The CDR3 length is 16 residues. CDR3 sequence: CASSERGGGITGELFF. The CDR3 DNA reads as TGTGCCAGCAGTGAACGCGGAGGCGGGATCACCGGGGAGCTGTTTTTT.

In nucleotides, the CDR3 is TGCGCCCAAGTCCCCCGGGCTAGCCCCCATGAGCAGTTCTTC. Translation gives CAQVPRASPHEQFF. The V gene is TRBV23-1, the J gene TRBJ2-1; maybe TRBD2 (5 bases). TRBV23-1 counts as an open reading frame of uncertain function. V was cut by 11 bases and J by 8 bases, with 22 bases left in between. The CDR3 extends over 14 amino acids.

The chain links TRBV4-2 to TRBJ1-3; possibly TRBD1 for D (6 bases). Germline CDR1 reads LGHNA; CDR2 reads YNFKEQ. Trimming took 3 bases from V and 2 from J, leaving 11 bases between them. The CDR3 is 15 residues long. The CDR3 region is CASSQIQGTGNTIYF. The CDR3 nucleotides are TGTGCCAGCAGCCAGATACAGGGTACTGGAAACACCATATATTTT.

The chain employs TRBV24-1 and TRBJ2-1, with D possibly TRBD2 on 6 matching bases. The germline CDR1 and CDR2 sequences are KGHDR and SFDVKD. Trimming removed 5 bases from V and 5 bases from J, with 15 bases in between. The CDR3 contains 15 residues. The DNA of the CDR3 is TGTGCCACCAGTGTCGCGGCGGGGCTTCACAATGAGCAGTTCTTC. Amino acids: CATSVAAGLHNEQFF.

This clone has only a few counts. The chain combines TRBV5-1 with TRBJ2-1; the D gene is possibly TRBD2 (6 bases). The CDR3 spans 13 residues. Germline V gene sequence: CDR1 SGHRS, CDR2 YFSETQ. The V end was cut by 7 bases, the J end by 4 bases, with 12 bases between. The CDR3 spells CASWDLQYNEQFF. The DNA for the CDR3 is TGCGCCAGCTGGGACTTGCAATACAATGAGCAGTTCTTC.

The gene calls are TRBV6-2 or TRBV6-3 and TRBJ2-4; 9 nucleotides line up with TRBD2. V gave up 6 bases and J gave up 16 bases; unmatched junction bases: 13. The V gene's germline CDR1 is MNHEY and CDR2 SVGEGT. This CDR3 is built from 13 residues. This CDR3 is CASSQGLREGGYF. The CDR3, as DNA: TGTGCCAGCAGCCAAGGATTGCGGGAGGGCGGCTACTTC.

This chain uses TRBV5-5 with TRBJ1-2; 9 bases align to TRBD1. The CDR3 extends over 15 amino acids. The germline V gene has CDR1 SGHKS and CDR2 YYEKEE (reference sequence). V gave up 1 base and J gave up 6 bases; unmatched junction bases: 7. The CDR3 DNA reads as TGTGCCAGCAGCTTGTCGGGACAGGGAGGGGATGGCTACACCTTC. This encodes CASSLSGQGGDGYTF.

The chain uses TRBV5-1 and TRBJ1-3; D gene ambiguous. Germline CDR1 is SGHRS and CDR2 is YFSETQ. The V end lost 4 bases, the J end lost 0 bases, and 14 bases lay between the germline ends. CDR3 length: 16 amino acids. The CDR3 DNA reads as TGCGCCAGCAGCCCGTCGGCCGTGAGCTCTGGAAACACCATATATTTT. Translating it yields CASSPSAVSSGNTIYF.

The V call is TRBV7-2, the J call TRBJ1-4; D gene unclear. The germline V gene encodes CDR1 SGHTA and CDR2 FQGNSA. This CDR3 region has 14 residues. The V and J ends lost 5 bases and 7 bases respectively, with 14 bases between them. The CDR3: CASSPGRRVEKLFF. The CDR3, as DNA: TGTGCCAGCAGCCCAGGACGCCGGGTTGAAAAACTGTTTTTT.

The chain links TRBV9 to TRBJ2-5; D possibly corresponds to TRBD1 (5 bases). Looked up from germline, CDR1 is SGDLS and CDR2 is YYNGEE. The CDR3 is 15 amino acids. The ends were cut back, 0 bases at V and 7 bases at J, with 16 bases in the middle. DNA of the CDR3: TGTGCCAGCAGCGTAGTGGCAGGGCCCCCCGGGACCCAGTACTTC. It translates to CASSVVAGPPGTQYF. Full variable domain (remainder filled in from reference TRBV9 and TRBJ2-5): DSGVTQTPKHLITATGQRVTLRCSPRSGDLSVYWYQQSLDQGLQFLIQYYNGEERAKGNILERFSAQQFPDLHSELNLSSLELGDSALYFCASSVVAGPPGTQYFGPGTRLLVL.

The J gene is TRBJ1-1, the V gene TRBV2; a possible D gene is TRBD1 (6 bases). V was clipped by 8 bases and J by 0 bases, with 16 bases between them. The CDR3 runs 15 residues. Per germline, CDR1 SNHLY and CDR2 FYNNEI. The CDR3 DNA sequence: TGTGCCAGCGAAGTCCCCAAGGGGGTGAACACTGAAGCTTTCTTT. Amino acid sequence: CASEVPKGVNTEAFF. Using reference TRBV2 and TRBJ1-1 for the parts outside the CDR3, the full variable domain is EPEVTQTPSHQVTQMGQEVILRCVPISNHLYFYWYRQILGQKVEFLVSFYNNEISEKSEIFDDQFSVERPDGSNFTLKIRSTKLEDSAMYFCASEVPKGVNTEAFFGQGTRLTVV.

The chain has TRBV29-1 and TRBJ1-1; D is unresolved. Germline CDR1 is SQVTM and CDR2 is ANQGSEA. Trimming cost V 6 bases and J 1 base, with 12 bases left between them. This CDR3 is built from 13 residues. CDR3 residues: CSVRMWGNTEAFF. The CDR3 nucleotides are TGCAGCGTCAGGATGTGGGGGAACACTGAAGCTTTCTTT.

This clone came up once. The J gene is TRBJ1-1, the V gene TRBV19; 11 bases map to TRBD1. After removal of 5 bases from V and 5 bases from J, the junction contained 7 bases not matched to a gene. In germline, CDR1 is LNHDA, CDR2 SQIVND (reference sequence). The CDR3 runs 15 residues. CDR3 protein: CASSSGQGARTEAFF. The CDR3 region has the DNA TGTGCCAGTAGTTCAGGACAGGGGGCTCGAACTGAAGCTTTCTTT.

This clone was counted only a few times. In nucleotides, the CDR3 is TGTGCCAGCAGCCAACGAGGGACTAGCGGCGGGACCCAGTACTTC. Amino acids: CASSQRGTSGGTQYF. V usage is TRBV3-1 (or the pseudogene TRBV3-2) and J usage is TRBJ2-5; 11 bases agree with TRBD2. Germline CDR1 and CDR2: LGHDT and YNNKEL (reference sequence). This CDR3 has 15 amino acids. The V and J ends lost 2 bases and 7 bases, in that order; junction bases with no gene match: 6.

The gene calls are TRBV4-2 and TRBJ1-1, with D maybe TRBD1 (5 bases). The germline CDR1 and CDR2 sequences are LGHNA and YNFKEQ. Trimming removed 1 base from V and 5 bases from J, with 11 bases in between. CDR3 length: 14 amino acids. CDR3 DNA sequence: TGTGCCAGCAGCCAAGGGGTCGGGGGGACTGAAGCTTTCTTT. Residues: CASSQGVGGTEAFF.

This clone came up once. The chain has TRBV7-8 and TRBJ1-5; TRBD1 aligns across 7 bases. CDR1 SGHVS and CDR2 FQNEAQ come from the germline V gene. CDR3 size: 16 residues. The ends lost 5 bases at V and 2 bases at J; junction bases unmatched: 9. CDR3 sequence reads: CASSGQAGRGNQPQHF. The CDR3 DNA reads as TGTGCCAGCAGCGGACAGGCTGGAAGGGGCAATCAGCCCCAGCATTTT.

DNA of the CDR3: TGCGCCAGCAGCCATAGCTCAGATGGCTACACCTTC. It specifies CASSHSSDGYTF. The chain recombines TRBV4-1 with TRBJ1-2; D is uncertain. In germline, CDR1 is MGHRA, CDR2 YSYEKL. There are 12 residues in the CDR3. The germline V and J ends were trimmed by 3 bases and 6 bases, with 8 bases remaining between them.

The chain carries TRBV10-3 and TRBJ1-3; D not certain. Germline-derived CDR1 and CDR2 are ENHRY and SYGVKD. The ends were cut back, 0 bases at V and 0 bases at J, with 9 bases in the middle. The CDR3 has 16 residues. The CDR3 reads CAISESSRSSGNTIYF. In DNA form, the CDR3 reads TGTGCCATCAGTGAGTCTTCGCGGAGCTCTGGAAACACCATATATTTT.

CDR3 protein: CASSIAGRNNDEQFF. The CDR3 bases are TGTGCCAGTAGTATCGCCGGGAGGAATAACGATGAGCAGTTCTTC. The chain joins TRBV19 to TRBJ2-1, with 7 bases identical to TRBD2. The trim removed 3 bases at V and 8 bases at J, leaving 10 bases unmatched. CDR1 and CDR2 from the germline V gene are LNHDA and SQIVND (reference sequence). This CDR3 is built from 15 residues.

The chain couples TRBV19 to TRBJ1-1; the D gene is possibly TRBD1 (5 bases). The germline V and J ends were trimmed by 3 bases and 4 bases, with 15 bases remaining between them. Per the germline V gene, CDR1 is LNHDA and CDR2 is SQIVND (reference sequence). The CDR3 has 15 residues. CDR3 loop: CASSIISGSPTEAFF. The CDR3 DNA follows: TGTGCCAGTAGTATCATCTCAGGGAGCCCCACTGAAGCTTTCTTT.